This T cell receptor beta chain was profiled in a study of shared clonotypes between healthy human individuals. Whole-study context: The plates for each donor numbered three CD4 naive, three CD4 memory, two CD8 naive and one CD8 memory. General observations from the study: Around 5.3% of naive CD4 clonotypes were shared across four donors. Generation probability values for non-shared clonotypes were lower than those for clonotypes shared by all four donors.

Germline V lookup: CDR1 WSHSY, CDR2 SAAADI. V was pared by 11 bases and J by 8 bases, with 14 bases of the junction left unmatched. The CDR3 length is 14 residues. TCRdb's copy holds only in-frame clones and misses some; the assay was immunoSEQ multiplex PCR. The sample carries about 2 million clones, about 95% recorded once. A word on this clone: The antigen is not known.

Naive CD8 cells were CD45RO-negative, positively selected for CCR7, excluding terminally differentiated effector memory CD45RA+ cells. The receptor comes from a man between 18 and 35 years old in good health. Specimen: naive CD8+ T cells sorted from blood. The chain joins TRBV10-2 to TRBJ2-2; 7 positions agree with TRBD1. CDR3 sequence reads: CAAQTGTPSGELFF. The CDR3 DNA follows: TGCGCCGCCCAGACAGGGACCCCGTCGGGGGAGCTGTTTTTT.